A single sample gave rise to the 11 T cell receptor beta chains below, sequenced in a study of cytotoxic CD8 clonotypes in ibrutinib-treated CLL. The assay was immunoSEQ multiplex PCR, and TCRdb's table has in-frame clones only and misses some. The sample contains around 150,000 clones, 80% of which appear only once. Specimen: PBMCs, collected after 36 months of ibrutinib treatment. Receptor source: a human donor with chronic lymphocytic leukemia.

This clone was seen a handful of times. This chain links TRBV11-3 with TRBJ2-2, with a tentative D call TRBD2 (6 bases). The CDR3 is made up of 15 amino acids. Per germline, CDR1 SGHNT and CDR2 YENEEA. V gave up 5 bases and J gave up 0 bases, with 10 bases separating them. The DNA for the CDR3 is TGTGCCAGCAGCCCCCGGGGGTCGAACACCGGGGAGCTGTTTTTT. Residues: CASSPRGSNTGELFF.

This clone turned up a few times. The rearrangement links TRBV7-8 to TRBJ1-1, with a possible D match to TRBD1 (6 bases). The CDR3 has 13 amino acids. The V and J ends lost 5 bases and 1 base respectively, with 8 bases between them. CDR1 SGHVS and CDR2 FQNEAQ come from the germline V gene. The CDR3 here is CASSPTGNTEAFF. As DNA, the CDR3 is TGTGCCAGCAGCCCGACAGGGAACACTGAAGCTTTCTTT.

The V and J genes are TRBV6-1 and TRBJ2-7, with TRBD1 matching 7 bases. CDR1 MNHNS and CDR2 SASEGT come from the germline V gene. Trimming at V came to 8 bases and at J to 6 bases, leaving 16 bases not matched to a gene. The CDR3 spans 15 residues. CDR3 bases: TGTGCCAGCCGGGTTGGCGACAGGGAGCGAGGCGAGCAGTACTTC. This sequence encodes CASRVGDRERGEQYF.

The chain uses TRBV27 and TRBJ1-5; D may be TRBD1 (5 bases). The germline gives CDR1 MNHEY, CDR2 SMNVEV (reference sequence). V was cut by 0 bases and J by 2 bases, with 8 bases left in between. The length of the CDR3 is 15 residues. CDR3 in amino acids: CASSLSWGGNQPQHF. The CDR3 DNA reads TGTGCCAGCAGTTTATCGTGGGGCGGCAATCAGCCCCAGCATTTT.

This chain uses TRBV7-9 with TRBJ2-1; D call uncertain. From germline, CDR1 is SEHNR and CDR2 FQNEAQ (reference sequence). Trimming cost V 1 base and J 9 bases, with 4 bases left between them. The CDR3 totals 11 residues. CDR3 region: CASSLGPEQFF. CDR3 DNA: TGTGCCAGCAGCTTAGGCCCTGAGCAGTTCTTC.

This clone was seen once. This rearrangement joins TRBV27 to TRBJ2-1; 9 bases map to TRBD2. Losses at the gene ends were 5 bases for V and 0 bases for J; bases not matched to a gene: 5. The CDR3 sequence is 16 residues long. CDR1 MNHEY and CDR2 SMNVEV come from the germline V gene (reference sequence). CDR3 coding DNA: TGTGCCAGCAGTCCAAATAGCGGGAGCTCCTACAATGAGCAGTTCTTC. As protein: CASSPNSGSSYNEQFF.

This clone showed up just a few times. Written as DNA, the CDR3 is TGCAGCGTTGTACAGTCTGGGGCCAACGTCCTGACTTTC. This codes for CSVVQSGANVLTF. This chain connects TRBV29-1 to TRBJ2-6; D is unresolved. The CDR3 is made up of 13 amino acids. Trimming shortened V by 4 bases and J by 1 base, and 5 bases separated the two germline ends. CDR1 is SQVTM and CDR2 is ANQGSEA in the germline V gene.

The rearrangement joins TRBV10-3 to TRBJ1-2; 8 positions match TRBD1. V shed 5 bases and J 4 bases; nucleotides not matched to a gene: 6. The CDR3 is 14 amino acids. CDR1 ENHRY and CDR2 SYGVKD come from the germline V gene. The CDR3 here is CAISSRGQTYGYTF. CDR3 coding DNA: TGTGCCATCAGTTCCAGGGGGCAAACCTATGGCTACACCTTC.

This chain joins TRBV5-1 and TRBJ2-5; a possible D gene is TRBD1 (5 bases). Germline V gives CDR1 SGHRS, CDR2 YFSETQ. Trimming left V 4 bases short and J 3 bases short, with 13 bases between. The CDR3 totals 14 residues. DNA of the CDR3: TGCGCCAGCAGCAGGACGACAGCCGAAGAGACCCAGTACTTC. It codes for CASSRTTAEETQYF.

The V and J genes are TRBV4-2 and TRBJ2-5; D might be TRBD1 or TRBD2, each matching 5 bases. Between the trimmed V and J ends, which lost 4 bases and 1 base, there was a span of 16 bases. The CDR3 covers 16 residues. From germline, CDR1 is LGHNA and CDR2 YNFKEQ. The CDR3 spells CASSPGRIGAQETQYF. For the CDR3, the DNA is TGTGCCAGCAGCCCGGGAAGAATCGGGGCCCAAGAGACCCAGTACTTC.

This clone was detected a few times. CDR3 in amino acids: CASSLQAFF. The CDR3 DNA reads as TGTGCCAGCAGCCTCCAAGCTTTCTTT. The genes are TRBV6-1 and TRBJ1-1; D unclear. Germline V lookup: CDR1 MNHNS, CDR2 SASEGT. V was shortened by 6 bases and J by 9 bases, with 5 bases between the two germline ends. CDR3 length: 9 amino acids.